The T cell receptor beta chain described here comes from a study of cytomegalovirus exposure and HLA in healthy donors. As for the study in general: Most donors, just over 80% of 398 genotyped, fell in the Caucasian-associated ancestry cluster.

60 Vbeta and 13 Jbeta primers were used in PCR. Libraries were prepared by immunoSEQ multiplex PCR; TCRdb keeps only in-frame clonotypes and omits some of them. The profile shows some 71,000 clones, roughly three quarters of them singletons. This CDR3 comprises 14 residues. The germline CDR1 and CDR2 sequences are ENHRY and SYGVKD. The V gene end was trimmed by 10 bases and the J gene end by 4 bases; junction bases not matched to a gene: 8. Study-level findings and limits: It was in a later analysis that TCR association rates were seen to vary by HLA locus, highest for DRB1 and lowest for HLA-C. In a later analysis, common viral pathogens appeared linked to several of the most significant clusters. Some highly shared sequence variants likely arose as a pipeline artifact.

To note about this clone: Its cognate antigen is unknown.

The source is a man aged 18 to 29 in good health and CMV-seronegative. The sequenced material came from PBMCs. This chain uses TRBV10-3 with TRBJ2-5; TRBD2 matches 11 bases. The CDR3 loop reads CASQTGLAVETQYF. CDR3 DNA: TGTGCCAGCCAAACGGGACTAGCGGTAGAGACCCAGTACTTC.